Here is one T cell receptor (beta chain) with its context. Its antigen remains unknown. This specimen comes from a study of OX40 agonist ivuxolimab in advanced cancers. The overall study: Age averaged about 66 years (range about 23 to 85), and approximately 80% were male.

Data came from immunoSEQ multiplex PCR; TCRdb stores just in-frame clones and leaves some out. The table includes around 36,000 clones, roughly 87% detected once. The investigators sampled blood at baseline, at cycle 4 day 1, and at cycle 7 day 1. CDR3 size: 15 residues. The V and J ends lost 5 bases and 6 bases, in that order; junction bases with no gene match: 6. In germline, CDR1 is LNHDA, CDR2 SQIVND (reference sequence). Overall study findings and caveats: Dose levels from 0.1 to 3.0 mg/kg saw CD4+ and CD8+ blood T cells expand clonally by week 6.

The source material was CD4+ or CD8+ T cells sorted from blood, sampled in a trial of the OX40 agonist ivuxolimab. The gene calls are TRBV19 and TRBJ2-1, with 11 bases aligning to TRBD1. This sequence was found in an adult with an advanced solid tumor such as melanoma, head and neck, liver or kidney cancer. CDR3 in amino acids: CASSLGQGAVNEQFF. The CDR3 DNA reads as TGTGCCAGTAGTCTTGGACAGGGGGCCGTCAATGAGCAGTTCTTC. Filled out from reference TRBV19 and TRBJ2-1, the complete variable domain reads DGGITQSPKYLFRKEGQNVTLSCEQNLNHDAMYWYRQDPGQGLRLIYYSQIVNDFQKGDIAEGYSVSREKKESFPLTVTSAQKNPTAFYLCASSLGQGAVNEQFFGPGTRLTVL.